This TCR beta chain emerged from a study of CD8 T cells in ankylosing spondylitis. The study's findings and limits: Typical of ankylosing spondylitis blood, it appeared, was a TCR beta motif of under 10 highly homologous variants.

Remarks on this clonotype: Its specificity is not known. Relative to the germline gene, one junction end is altered; a read error may explain this.

Quantitative 5'-RACE with molecular barcodes generated TCR beta libraries. TCRdb called the 5' RACE reads again in MiXCR, with one record for every CDR3 protein. The sample has 350,000 to 550,000 distinct CDR3 sequences; 25% to 30% are singletons. In germline, CDR1 is DFQATT, CDR2 SNEGSKA (reference sequence). The CDR3 spans 12 residues. The chain couples TRBV20-1 to TRBJ1-1; TRBD1 agrees at 7 bases. The origin of this receptor is a male donor with ankylosing spondylitis. The sample was blood, either unsorted or a sorted T cell fraction (not recorded which). The CDR3, as DNA: TGCAGTGCCAGAGACAGGGACCAGGGAGCTTTCTTT. Translated: CSARDRDQGAFF.